This T cell receptor (beta chain) was retrieved from a study of blood T cells in healthy people across ages (dated by TCRdb to about 2015). About the full investigation: Template switching captured roughly one uniquely barcoded TCR beta cDNA molecule per two T cells in model experiments. To track age-related changes in TCR beta repertoire diversity, the study relied on deep sequencing normalized with unique cDNA molecular identifiers. Donors were grouped into four age groups: young (average 16 years), middle-aged (around 39), aged (over 55) and long-lived (around 80). To avoid experimental bias, donors of different ages were spread randomly across the sequencing lanes. For two donors (one aged 18 to 30 and one aged 80 or older), the study analyzed two additional independent replicas of 1 million unique cDNA reads from the same blood draw.

Of note for this clonotype: The specificity of this receptor is unknown. No much larger clonotype is one base removed from it; base qualities were not supplied.

The 39 donors, aged roughly 6 to 100 years, were systemically healthy Caucasian individuals from Russia. Around 9.7 milliliters of peripheral blood were collected from each donor into EDTA-treated Vacutainer tubes. PBMCs were isolated by Ficoll-Paque density-gradient centrifugation, with at least 7 million obtained per sample. Trizol reagent was used to extract total RNA from the PBMCs, yielding at least 5 micrograms per sample. The percentages of naive CD45RAhigh/CD27high T cells were determined by flow cytometry on a PBMC aliquot from every donor. The full study reports these points: Compared with the aged group, the long-lived group had more naive CD4+ T cells, fewer expanded clones and increased TCR diversity, a pattern suggesting age selection. Because donor CMV infection status was unknown, age-related changes in expanded clonotypes were potentially confounded. There was a strong correlation between observed TCR beta diversity and the percentage of naive T cells measured by flow cytometry. Conclusive comparison of naive and antigen-experienced compartments was prevented by the profiling of bulk unsorted PBMCs. As age increased, observed TCR beta diversity per million T cells dropped in a roughly linear way, and a significant reduction was already evident by age 40. Estimates of total diversity based on one million sequenced T cells were regarded as lower bounds and as underestimates.

The CDR3 covers 14 residues, taking in both the cysteine and the phenylalanine. Of all the DNA, just the CDR3 is kept, 42 bases in frame from base 1. Trimming removed 4 bases from V and 12 bases from J, leaving 19 bases between the germline ends. Per the germline V gene, LGHNA is the CDR1 and YSLEER is the CDR2. The method was 5' RACE. The sequencer listed for this sample is Illumina HiSeq 2500. A second PCR of roughly 7 to 12 cycles was run with a J-beta primer mix and a sample-barcoded 5' primer. A template-switch 5' adaptor carrying 12 random nucleotides introduced a unique molecular identifier onto each TCR beta cDNA molecule. At least 2.5 million CDR3-containing paired-end reads were obtained from each sample. All of the RNA was converted into first-strand cDNA using the Mint cDNA synthesis kit, with a TRBC-specific oligonucleotide serving as the primer. Following uracil-DNA glycosylase treatment, a first 18-cycle PCR with universal primers M1SS and BC2_uni_R was performed on all cDNA. From the authors' description of their analysis: For normalization, 1 million high-quality reads, each with a distinct molecular identifier, were randomly selected from each sample. Reads sharing molecular identifiers were discarded rather than binned into consensus sequences. CDR3 identification, clonotype clustering and error correction used MiTCR with a Q25 quality threshold and the strictest error-elimination algorithm. A nonparametric unseen species model using Euler transformation provided a lower-bound estimate of total TCR beta diversity. TCRdb handled the public reads itself, with Q25 trimming in fastp and clone calling in MiXCR, and kept productive beta chains. Rows are unified per CDR3 protein, each entry keeping the most common DNA and genes. The V and J calls reflect TCRdb's pipeline rather than the authors' work. For this sample there are about a million distinct CDR3 sequences; roughly 52% appear just once. The top ten clonotypes cover about an eighth of the sample.

The chain is encoded by TRBV4-3 joined to TRBJ2-1; the D gene is perhaps TRBD1, on 5 matching bases. This TCR came from a man younger than 45 in good health. Material: blood. The CDR3 sequence is CASSPSDGSGRQFF. The sequenced DNA: TGCGCCAGCAGCCCGTCGGACGGGTCAGGGCGGCAGTTCTTC.